The clone carrying this TCR beta chain has a handful of counts. Its antigen is currently unknown. Trimming removed 5 bases at V and 3 bases at J, with 10 bases between. Germline V gene lookup returns CDR1 WNHNN and CDR2 SYGVQD (reference sequence). This CDR3 is 13 amino acids long. Whereas donors were nominally healthy upon sampling, unrecorded immune exposures were probable. These data are taken from a study of cytomegalovirus exposure and HLA in healthy donors. Findings and limits, study-wide: Later analysis showed TCR association rates varying by HLA locus, highest for DRB1 and lowest for HLA-C.

A multiplex PCR was run with 60 Vbeta primers and 13 Jbeta primers. The table came from immunoSEQ multiplex PCR; TCRdb's copy has only in-frame clones and leaves some out. The sample consists of about 160,000 clones, approximately 60% of them appearing once. The origin of this receptor is an older woman in good health and CMV-seropositive. This chain uses TRBV10-1 with TRBJ1-1; TRBD1 is a possible D gene (5 bases). The sample consisted of PBMCs. The CDR3: CASSTSRDTEAFF. CDR3 DNA sequence: TGCGCCAGCAGTACCAGCAGGGACACTGAAGCTTTCTTT.